These T cell receptor beta chains were read from a single sample in a study of T cells after yellow fever vaccination. In TCRdb, the 5' RACE reads were re-called with MiXCR into one record per CDR3 protein. The table has some 300,000 distinct CDR3 sequences, approximately 11% seen once. The input for sequencing was CD4+ T cells sorted from PBMCs, taken 45 days after the yellow fever booster vaccination. Receptors were obtained from a young man who received the YFV17D yellow fever vaccine. CDR3s include the opening cysteine and the closing phenylalanine or tryptophan. The D gene is left open where the match is weak. Expanded clones are given a class, and other clones once, few, many or no size at all.

V	size	J	D	CDR3	DNA
TRBV3-1	.	TRBJ2-1	.	CASSQYGSYNEQFF	TGTGCCAGCAGCCAATACGGTTCCTACAATGAGCAGTTCTTC
TRBV11-3	.	TRBJ2-7	.	CASSSSLLAFETIYEQYF	TGTGCCAGCAGCTCCTCCCTTCTGGCCTTCGAAACAATTTACGAGCAGTACTTC
TRBV7-9	.	TRBJ1-2	.	CASSLKAGSDDYGYTF	TGTGCCAGCAGCTTAAAGGCAGGGTCGGATGACTATGGCTACACCTTC
TRBV25-1	few	TRBJ2-1	.	CASSSLGKGDYNEQFF	TGTGCCAGCAGTTCCCTCGGTAAAGGGGATTACAATGAGCAGTTCTTC
TRBV7-2	few	TRBJ2-1	.	CASSLVIGKANEQFF	TGTGCCAGCAGCTTAGTTATCGGGAAGGCCAATGAGCAGTTCTTC
TRBV7-2	once	TRBJ1-2	TRBD1	CASSWYRDRVFSYTF	TGTGCCAGCAGCTGGTACCGGGACAGGGTCTTTAGCTACACCTTC
TRBV19	few	TRBJ2-3	TRBD2	CATAFGGATDTQYF	TGTGCCACCGCCTTCGGGGGGGCAACAGATACGCAGTATTTT
TRBV5-1	many	TRBJ2-7	TRBD2	CASSLGLAGINEQYF	TGCGCCAGCAGCTTGGGGCTAGCGGGGATCAACGAGCAGTACTTC
TRBV20-1	few	TRBJ2-3	TRBD1	CSANRDREDTQYF	TGCAGTGCTAACCGGGACAGGGAGGATACGCAGTATTTT
TRBV6-5	few	TRBJ2-1	.	CASSYSTGYEQFF	TGTGCCAGCAGTTACTCGACGGGCTATGAGCAGTTCTTC
TRBV9	few	TRBJ2-1	TRBD2	CASSVGSGGAGEQFF	TGTGCCAGCAGCGTAGGGAGCGGGGGGGCAGGGGAGCAGTTCTTC
TRBV7-3	many	TRBJ2-6	.	CASSRSRSGANVLTF	TGTGCCAGCAGCCGATCGCGCTCTGGGGCCAACGTCCTGACTTTC
TRBV28	.	TRBJ2-5	.	CASSRPPVIQYF	TGTGCCAGCAGCAGACCCCCGGTGATCCAGTACTTC
TRBV7-9	.	TRBJ1-6	.	CASSFSSYNSPLHF	TGTGCCAGCAGCTTTAGCTCCTATAATTCACCCCTCCACTTT
TRBV4-1	many	TRBJ1-5	.	CASSQDIGTDLRQPQHF	TGCGCCAGCAGCCAAGATATTGGAACAGACCTTCGGCAGCCCCAGCATTTT
TRBV7-2	.	TRBJ2-3	.	CASSFYAGPSTDTQYF	TGTGCCAGCAGCTTTTATGCGGGGCCGAGCACAGATACGCAGTATTTT
TRBV28	many	TRBJ1-5	.	CASCSYTGFQPQHF	TGTGCCAGCTGCTCCTATACGGGGTTTCAGCCCCAGCATTTT
TRBV11-2	few	TRBJ1-2	.	CASSPTQAGVGYTF	TGTGCCAGCAGCCCTACACAAGCAGGGGTTGGCTACACCTTC
TRBV25-1	.	TRBJ1-2	.	CASSDRENYGYTF	TGTGCCAGCAGTGACAGGGAAAACTATGGCTACACCTTC
TRBV12-3/TRBV12-4	few	TRBJ1-5	.	CASSRREGQPQHF	TGTGCCAGCAGCCGACGAGAGGGCCAGCCCCAGCATTTT
TRBV5-1	many	TRBJ1-6	.	CASSLTGNSPLHF	TGCGCCAGCAGCCTAACAGGGAATTCACCCCTCCACTTT
TRBV12-3/TRBV12-4	few	TRBJ2-1	.	CASSSGLTYNEQFF	TGTGCCAGCAGTTCCGGACTTACCTACAATGAGCAGTTCTTC
TRBV6-5	.	TRBJ2-7	.	CASSYLGPSRYEQYF	TGTGCCAGCAGTTACTTAGGCCCCTCGCGTTACGAGCAGTACTTC
TRBV7-8	many	TRBJ2-7	TRBD1	CASSSQGAGSEQYF	TGTGCCAGCAGCTCCCAGGGGGCGGGGTCCGAGCAGTACTTC
TRBV5-1	many	TRBJ2-7	.	CASSWDNTYEQYF	TGCGCCAGCAGCTGGGACAACACCTACGAGCAGTACTTC
TRBV7-2	few	TRBJ1-1	.	CASSLDMGEAFF	TGTGCCAGCAGCTTAGACATGGGTGAAGCTTTCTTT
TRBV19	few	TRBJ2-3	TRBD2	CATGLAGVTDTQYF	TGTGCCACGGGACTAGCGGGGGTCACAGATACGCAGTATTTT
TRBV10-3	.	TRBJ1-2	.	CAIWDGYGYTF	TGTGCCATCTGGGACGGCTATGGCTACACCTTC
TRBV7-2	.	TRBJ2-2	.	CASSIAAPPTGELFF	TGTGCCAGCAGCATAGCCGCGCCCCCGACCGGGGAGCTGTTTTTT
TRBV4-3	.	TRBJ2-2	.	CASRPGSTHTGELFF	TGCGCCAGCAGACCCGGGTCCACCCACACCGGGGAGCTGTTTTTT
TRBV20-1	many	TRBJ1-1	.	CSARGFTGGRGTEAFF	TGCAGTGCTAGGGGCTTTACCGGGGGACGTGGCACTGAAGCTTTCTTT
TRBV7-3	few	TRBJ2-2	TRBD2	CASSWTSSGTGELFF	TGTGCCAGCAGTTGGACTAGCTCTGGCACCGGGGAGCTGTTTTTT
TRBV5-1	many	TRBJ2-3	.	CASSLGGTGDTQYF	TGCGCCAGCAGCCTGGGGGGAACGGGAGATACGCAGTATTTT